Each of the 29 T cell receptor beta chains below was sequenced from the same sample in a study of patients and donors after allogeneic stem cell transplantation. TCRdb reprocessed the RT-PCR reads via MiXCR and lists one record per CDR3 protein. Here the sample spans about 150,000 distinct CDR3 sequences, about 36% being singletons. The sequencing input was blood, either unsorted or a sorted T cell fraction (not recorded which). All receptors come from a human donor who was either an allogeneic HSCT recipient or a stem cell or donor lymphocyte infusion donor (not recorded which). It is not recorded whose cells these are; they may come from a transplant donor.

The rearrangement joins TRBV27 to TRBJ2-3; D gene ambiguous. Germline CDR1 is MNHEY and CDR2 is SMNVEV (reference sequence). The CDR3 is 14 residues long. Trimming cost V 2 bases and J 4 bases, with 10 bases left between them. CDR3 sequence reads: CASSLDPAPDTQYF. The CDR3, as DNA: TGTGCCAGCAGTTTAGACCCAGCCCCAGATACGCAGTATTTT.

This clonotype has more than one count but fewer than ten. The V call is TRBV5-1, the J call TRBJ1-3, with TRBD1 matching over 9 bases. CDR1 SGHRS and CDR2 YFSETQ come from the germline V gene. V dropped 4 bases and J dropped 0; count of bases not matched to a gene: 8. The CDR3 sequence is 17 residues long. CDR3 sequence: CASSVGTGMTSGNTIYF. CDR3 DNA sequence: TGCGCCAGCAGCGTCGGGACAGGGATGACCTCTGGAAACACCATATATTTT.

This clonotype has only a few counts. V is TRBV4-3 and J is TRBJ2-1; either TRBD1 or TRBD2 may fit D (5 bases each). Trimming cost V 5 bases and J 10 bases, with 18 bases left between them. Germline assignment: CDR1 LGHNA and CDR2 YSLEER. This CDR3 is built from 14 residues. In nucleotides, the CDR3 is TGCGCCAGCAGCTTGAGTAGGGGAGTCACAGAGCAGTTCTTC. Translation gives CASSLSRGVTEQFF.

CDR3 loop: CASSLPGGGFSTEAFF. CDR3 in DNA: TGTGCCAGCAGCCTCCCCGGTGGAGGGTTTAGCACTGAAGCTTTCTTT. The rearrangement links TRBV4-2 to TRBJ1-1; no firm D call. V was trimmed by 4 bases and J by 4 bases, leaving 19 bases between them. Germline V lookup: CDR1 LGHNA, CDR2 YNFKEQ. The CDR3 contains 16 residues.

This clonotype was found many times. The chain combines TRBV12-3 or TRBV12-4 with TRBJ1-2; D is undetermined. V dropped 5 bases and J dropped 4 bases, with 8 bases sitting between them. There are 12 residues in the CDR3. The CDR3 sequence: CASSPGFYGYTF. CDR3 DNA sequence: TGTGCCAGCAGTCCGGGGTTCTATGGCTACACCTTC.

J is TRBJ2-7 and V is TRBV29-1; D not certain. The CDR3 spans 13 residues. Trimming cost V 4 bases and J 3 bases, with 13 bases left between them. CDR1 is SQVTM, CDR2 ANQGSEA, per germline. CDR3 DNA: TGCAGCGTTGTGGTGTCGAGTGACTACGAGCAGTACTTC. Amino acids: CSVVVSSDYEQYF.

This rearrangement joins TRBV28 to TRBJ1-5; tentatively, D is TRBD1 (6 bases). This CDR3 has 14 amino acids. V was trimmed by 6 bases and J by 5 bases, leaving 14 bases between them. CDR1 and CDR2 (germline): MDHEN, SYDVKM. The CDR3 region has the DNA TGTGCCAGCAGCCGCCCCAACAGGGATCAGCCCCAGCATTTT. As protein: CASSRPNRDQPQHF.

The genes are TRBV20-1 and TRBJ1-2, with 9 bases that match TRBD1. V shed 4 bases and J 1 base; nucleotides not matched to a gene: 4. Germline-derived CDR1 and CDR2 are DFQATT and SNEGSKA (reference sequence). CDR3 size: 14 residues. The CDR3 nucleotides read TGCAGTGCTACCCACAGGGGGCTTAACTATGGCTACACCTTC. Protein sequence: CSATHRGLNYGYTF.

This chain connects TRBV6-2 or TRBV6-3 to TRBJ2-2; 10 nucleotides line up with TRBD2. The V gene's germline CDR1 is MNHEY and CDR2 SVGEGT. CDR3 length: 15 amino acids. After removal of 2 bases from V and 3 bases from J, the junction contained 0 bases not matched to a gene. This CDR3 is CASSYGTSDTGELFF. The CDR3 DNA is TGTGCCAGCAGTTACGGGACTAGCGACACCGGGGAGCTGTTTTTT.

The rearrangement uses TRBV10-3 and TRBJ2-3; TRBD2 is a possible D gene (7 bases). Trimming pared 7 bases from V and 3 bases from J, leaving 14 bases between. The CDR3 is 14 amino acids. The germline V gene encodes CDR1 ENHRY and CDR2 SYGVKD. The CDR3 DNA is TGTGCCATCATGGCGGGGGCCGGTACAGATACGCAGTATTTT. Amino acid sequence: CAIMAGAGTDTQYF.

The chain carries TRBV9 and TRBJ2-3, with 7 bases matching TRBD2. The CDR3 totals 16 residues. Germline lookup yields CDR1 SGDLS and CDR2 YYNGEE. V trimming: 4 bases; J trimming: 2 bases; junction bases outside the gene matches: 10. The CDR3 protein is CASSPLSGANTDTQYF. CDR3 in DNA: TGTGCCAGCAGCCCCCTGAGCGGGGCTAACACAGATACGCAGTATTTT. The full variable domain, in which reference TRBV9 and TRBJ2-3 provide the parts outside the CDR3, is DSGVTQTPKHLITATGQRVTLRCSPRSGDLSVYWYQQSLDQGLQFLIQYYNGEERAKGNILERFSAQQFPDLHSELNLSSLELGDSALYFCASSPLSGANTDTQYFGPGTRLTVL.

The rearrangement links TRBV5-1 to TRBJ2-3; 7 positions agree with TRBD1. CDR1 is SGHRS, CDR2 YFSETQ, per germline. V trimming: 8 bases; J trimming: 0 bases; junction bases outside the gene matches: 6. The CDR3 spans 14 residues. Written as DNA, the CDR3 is TGCGCCAGTTTACGGGACAGTAGCACAGATACGCAGTATTTT. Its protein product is CASLRDSSTDTQYF.

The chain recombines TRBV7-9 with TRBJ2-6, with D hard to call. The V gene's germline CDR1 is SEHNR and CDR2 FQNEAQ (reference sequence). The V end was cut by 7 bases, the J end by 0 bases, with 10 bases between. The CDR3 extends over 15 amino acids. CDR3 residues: CASTQASSGANVLTF. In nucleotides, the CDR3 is TGTGCCAGCACGCAGGCGAGCTCTGGGGCCAACGTCCTGACTTTC.

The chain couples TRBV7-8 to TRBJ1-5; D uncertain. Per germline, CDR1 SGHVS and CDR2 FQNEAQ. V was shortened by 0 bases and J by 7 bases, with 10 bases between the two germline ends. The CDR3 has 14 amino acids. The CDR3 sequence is CASSLASGGQPQHF. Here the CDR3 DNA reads TGTGCCAGCAGCTTAGCGTCCGGCGGCCAGCCCCAGCATTTT.

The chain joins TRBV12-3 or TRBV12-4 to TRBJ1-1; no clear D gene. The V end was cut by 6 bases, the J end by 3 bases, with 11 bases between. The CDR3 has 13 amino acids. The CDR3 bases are TGTGCCAGCAGACGGGTGGTTTACACTGAAGCTTTCTTT. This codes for CASRRVVYTEAFF.

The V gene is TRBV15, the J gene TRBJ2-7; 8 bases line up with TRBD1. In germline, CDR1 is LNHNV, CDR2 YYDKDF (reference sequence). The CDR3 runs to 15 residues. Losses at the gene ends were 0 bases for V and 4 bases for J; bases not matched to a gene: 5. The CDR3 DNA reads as TGTGCCACCAGCAGAGATAGCAGGGGGCCGTACGAGCAGTACTTC. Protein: CATSRDSRGPYEQYF.

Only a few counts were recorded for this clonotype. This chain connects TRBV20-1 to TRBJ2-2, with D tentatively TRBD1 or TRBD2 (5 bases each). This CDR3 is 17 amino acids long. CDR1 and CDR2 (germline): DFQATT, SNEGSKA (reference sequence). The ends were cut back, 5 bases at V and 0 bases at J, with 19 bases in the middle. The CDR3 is CSAGTSRGRANTGELFF. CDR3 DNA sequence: TGCAGTGCTGGAACCTCTCGGGGCAGGGCGAACACCGGGGAGCTGTTTTTT.

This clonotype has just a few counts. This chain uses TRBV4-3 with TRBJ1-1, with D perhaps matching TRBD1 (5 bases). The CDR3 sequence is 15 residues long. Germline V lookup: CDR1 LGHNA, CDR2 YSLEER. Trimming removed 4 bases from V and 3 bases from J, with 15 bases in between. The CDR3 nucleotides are TGCGCCAGCAGCCTTGGGGCCCTGGGGCACACTGAAGCTTTCTTT. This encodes CASSLGALGHTEAFF.

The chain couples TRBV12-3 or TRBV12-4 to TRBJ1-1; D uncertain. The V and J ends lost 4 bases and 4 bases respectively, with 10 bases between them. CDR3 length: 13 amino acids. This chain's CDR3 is CASSSSRGTEAFF. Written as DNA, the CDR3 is TGTGCCAGCAGTTCCTCACGAGGCACTGAAGCTTTCTTT.

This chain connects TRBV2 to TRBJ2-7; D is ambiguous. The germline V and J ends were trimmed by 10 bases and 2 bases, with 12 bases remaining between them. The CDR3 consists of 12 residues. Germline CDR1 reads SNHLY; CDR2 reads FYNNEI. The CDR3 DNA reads TGTGCCACCACTGACGGGCCCTACGAGCAGTACTTC. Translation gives CATTDGPYEQYF.

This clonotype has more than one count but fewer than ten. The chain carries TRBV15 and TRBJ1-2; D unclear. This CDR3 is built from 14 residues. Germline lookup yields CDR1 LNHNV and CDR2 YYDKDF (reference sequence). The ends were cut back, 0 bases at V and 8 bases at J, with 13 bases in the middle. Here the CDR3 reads CATSRDLTPGGYTF. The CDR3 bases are TGTGCCACCAGCAGAGATCTCACCCCCGGGGGCTACACCTTC.

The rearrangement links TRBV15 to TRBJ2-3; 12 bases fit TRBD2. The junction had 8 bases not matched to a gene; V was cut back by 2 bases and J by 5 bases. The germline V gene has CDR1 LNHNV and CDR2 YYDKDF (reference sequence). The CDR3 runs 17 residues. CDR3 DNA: TGTGCCACCAGCAGACCCTATCTAGCGGGGGGGCAAGATACGCAGTATTTT. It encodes CATSRPYLAGGQDTQYF.

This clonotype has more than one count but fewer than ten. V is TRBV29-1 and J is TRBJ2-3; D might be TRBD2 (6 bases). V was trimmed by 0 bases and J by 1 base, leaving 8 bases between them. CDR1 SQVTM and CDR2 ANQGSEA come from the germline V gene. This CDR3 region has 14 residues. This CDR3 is CSVEELARTDTQYF. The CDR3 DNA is TGCAGCGTTGAAGAACTAGCCCGCACAGATACGCAGTATTTT.

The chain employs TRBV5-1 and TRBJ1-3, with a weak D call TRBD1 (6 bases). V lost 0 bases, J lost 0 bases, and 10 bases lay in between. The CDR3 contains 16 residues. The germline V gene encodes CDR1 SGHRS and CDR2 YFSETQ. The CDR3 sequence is CASSLDPDSSGNTIYF. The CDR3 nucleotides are TGCGCCAGCAGCTTGGATCCGGACAGCTCTGGAAACACCATATATTTT.

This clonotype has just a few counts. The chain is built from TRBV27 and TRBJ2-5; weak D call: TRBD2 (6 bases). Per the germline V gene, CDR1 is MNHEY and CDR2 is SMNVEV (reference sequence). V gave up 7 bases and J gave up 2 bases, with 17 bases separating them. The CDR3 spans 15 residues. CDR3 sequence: CASTSSSDTQETQYF. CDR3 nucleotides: TGTGCCAGCACCTCCTCTAGCGACACACAAGAGACCCAGTACTTC.

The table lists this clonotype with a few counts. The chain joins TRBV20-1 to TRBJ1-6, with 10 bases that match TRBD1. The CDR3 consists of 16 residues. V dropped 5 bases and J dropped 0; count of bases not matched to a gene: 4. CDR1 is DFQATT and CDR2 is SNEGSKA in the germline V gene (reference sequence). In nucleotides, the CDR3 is TGCAGTGCTGGGACAGGGGATTACTCCTATAATTCACCCCTCCACTTT. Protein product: CSAGTGDYSYNSPLHF.

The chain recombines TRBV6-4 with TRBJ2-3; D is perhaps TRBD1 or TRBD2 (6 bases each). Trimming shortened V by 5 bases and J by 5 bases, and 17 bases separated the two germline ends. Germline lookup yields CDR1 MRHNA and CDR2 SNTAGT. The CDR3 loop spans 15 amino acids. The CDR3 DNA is TGTGCCAGCAGTAGTGCGTGGGGGGCCTTAGATACGCAGTATTTT. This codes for CASSSAWGALDTQYF.

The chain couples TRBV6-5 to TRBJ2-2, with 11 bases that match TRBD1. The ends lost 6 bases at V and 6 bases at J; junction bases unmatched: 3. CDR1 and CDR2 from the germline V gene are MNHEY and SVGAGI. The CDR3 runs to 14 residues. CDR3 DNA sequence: TGTGCCAGCAGCTGGACAGGGGGCCCCGGGGAGCTGTTTTTT. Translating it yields CASSWTGGPGELFF.

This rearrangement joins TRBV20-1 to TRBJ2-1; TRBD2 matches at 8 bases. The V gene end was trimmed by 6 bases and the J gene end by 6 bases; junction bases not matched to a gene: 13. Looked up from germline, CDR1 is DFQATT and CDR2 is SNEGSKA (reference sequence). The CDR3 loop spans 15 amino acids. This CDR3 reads CSANPRRGAINEQFF. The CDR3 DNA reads TGCAGTGCCAATCCGCGGCGGGGGGCAATCAATGAGCAGTTCTTC.